Each of the 19 T cell receptor beta chains below was sequenced from the same sample in a study of blood T cell repertoires in COVID-19. Some clones are missing from TCRdb's copy, which holds only in-frame ones; the method was immunoSEQ multiplex PCR. The table shows about 190,000 clones, with 65% to 85% occurring only once. The specimen sequenced was peripheral blood. These receptors all come from a woman aged 30 to 39 with acute or convalescent COVID-19.

The genes are TRBV3-1 (or the pseudogene TRBV3-2) and TRBJ2-3; no definite D call. Germline CDR1 and CDR2: LGHDT and YNNKEL (reference sequence). V lost 0 bases, J lost 5 bases, and 12 bases lay in between. This CDR3 has 15 residues. The CDR3 spells CASSQDSLFIDTQYF. For the CDR3, the DNA is TGTGCCAGCAGCCAAGATAGTTTATTCATAGATACGCAGTATTTT.

This chain uses TRBV5-1 with TRBJ1-6, with 11 bases matching TRBD1. The V segment lost 4 bases and the J segment 6 bases; nucleotides outside the gene matches: 6. From germline, CDR1 is SGHRS and CDR2 YFSETQ. The CDR3 extends over 16 amino acids. CDR3 loop: CASSPDRGQSNSPLHF. The CDR3 region has the DNA TGCGCCAGCAGCCCGGACAGGGGGCAAAGTAATTCACCCCTCCACTTT.

The genes are TRBV23-1 and TRBJ1-1; 9 positions match TRBD1. TRBV23-1 is an ORF, and what it does is uncertain. The CDR3 has 17 amino acids. V shed 4 bases, J shed 2 bases, and the junction held 11 bases outside the gene matches. The CDR3 DNA reads TGCGCCAGCAGTCTCCGGGACAGGGTTCCTCCAAACACTGAAGCTTTCTTT. Protein product: CASSLRDRVPPNTEAFF.

The chain is built from TRBV5-6 and TRBJ2-7; the match to TRBD1 covers 8 bases. Germline lookup yields CDR1 SGHDT and CDR2 YYEEEE. The junction had 8 bases not matched to a gene; V was cut back by 3 bases and J by 0 bases. CDR3 length: 16 amino acids. The CDR3 DNA follows: TGTGCCAGCAGCTACCGGACAGGGAAGTACTCCTACGAGCAGTACTTC. Its translation is CASSYRTGKYSYEQYF.

This clone was found a few times. The J gene is TRBJ2-2, the V gene TRBV11-2; tentative D call: TRBD1 (5 bases). The CDR3 is made up of 15 amino acids. CDR1 and CDR2 (germline): SGHAT, FQNNGV. Trimming removed 2 bases from V and 3 bases from J, with 10 bases in between. The CDR3, as DNA: TGTGCCAGCAGCTTAAGTCTGGGGCACACCGGGGAGCTGTTTTTT. Translating it yields CASSLSLGHTGELFF. The full variable domain, rest sourced from reference TRBV11-2 and TRBJ2-2, is EAGVAQSPRYKIIEKRQSVAFWCNPISGHATLYWYQQILGQGPKLLIQFQNNGVVDDSQLPKDRFSAERLKGVDSTLKIQPAKLEDSAVYLCASSLSLGHTGELFFGEGSRLTVL.

This rearrangement joins TRBV9 to TRBJ2-3, with unresolved D. The CDR3 sequence is 15 residues long. With 4 bases removed from V and 1 base from J, the gap between germline ends came to 13 bases. Germline-derived CDR1 and CDR2 are SGDLS and YYNGEE. In DNA, the CDR3 is TGTGCCAGCAGCACCCCCATGGGCGGCACAGATACGCAGTATTTT. Translation gives CASSTPMGGTDTQYF. The variable domain in full, with the rest retrieved from reference TRBV9 and TRBJ2-3, is DSGVTQTPKHLITATGQRVTLRCSPRSGDLSVYWYQQSLDQGLQFLIQYYNGEERAKGNILERFSAQQFPDLHSELNLSSLELGDSALYFCASSTPMGGTDTQYFGPGTRLTVL.

This chain connects TRBV15 to TRBJ1-4; 11 bases agree with TRBD1. Germline V lookup: CDR1 LNHNV, CDR2 YYDKDF (reference sequence). V shed 3 bases, J shed 5 bases, and the junction held 5 bases outside the gene matches. The CDR3 sequence is 16 residues long. CDR3 sequence (DNA): TGTGCCACCAGCAGTGGACAGGGGGCGAAAAATGAAAAACTGTTTTTT. It encodes CATSSGQGAKNEKLFF.

The rearrangement joins TRBV5-1 to TRBJ2-7; 7 positions match TRBD2. Germline V gene sequence: CDR1 SGHRS, CDR2 YFSETQ. CDR3 length equals 14 residues. Unmatched junction bases numbered 9, after V lost 4 bases and J lost 5 bases. The DNA for the CDR3 is TGCGCCAGCAGCCTGGGCGGGAGATCGAACGAGCAGTACTTC. Translation: CASSLGGRSNEQYF.

This clone was seen more than once but under ten times. Written as DNA, the CDR3 is TGTGCCAGCAGCCCACGAGGACAGGGTAGTATTGAGCAGTTCTTC. Translation: CASSPRGQGSIEQFF. The chain has TRBV9 and TRBJ2-1; 8 bases align to TRBD1. There are 15 residues in the CDR3. Per the germline V gene, CDR1 is SGDLS and CDR2 is YYNGEE. The V gene end was trimmed by 4 bases and the J gene end by 9 bases; junction bases not matched to a gene: 12.

The V and J genes are TRBV28 and TRBJ2-7; D perhaps matches TRBD2 (6 bases). V lost 3 bases and J lost 7, with 10 bases in between. From germline, CDR1 is MDHEN and CDR2 SYDVKM. The CDR3 has 12 amino acids. This CDR3 reads CASSFGGGEQYF. The CDR3 DNA sequence: TGTGCCAGCAGTTTCGGTGGAGGGGAGCAGTACTTC. The full variable domain, completed using reference TRBV28 and TRBJ2-7, is DVKVTQSSRYLVKRTGEKVFLECVQDMDHENMFWYRQDPGLGLRLIYFSYDVKMKEKGDIPEGYSVSREKKERFSLILESASTNQTSMYLCASSFGGGEQYFGPGTRLTVT.

This rearrangement joins TRBV6-2 or TRBV6-3 to TRBJ2-7, with TRBD1 identical over 9 bases. Germline V lookup: CDR1 MNHEY, CDR2 SVGEGT. The J segment lost 3 bases and the V segment lost 5 bases, leaving 8 bases of the junction unmatched. The CDR3 extends over 15 amino acids. The CDR3 nucleotides read TGTGCCAGCAGTGATCCGGGACAGGGCCTCTACGAGCAGTACTTC. Amino acid sequence: CASSDPGQGLYEQYF.

CDR3 nucleotides: TGTGCCAGTAGCACAGCCACAGGGGTGAGAACTGGCTATGGCTACACCTTC. Translation: CASSTATGVRTGYGYTF. J is TRBJ1-2 and V is TRBV19; 7 bases are shared with TRBD1. With 6 bases clipped from V and 4 bases from J, the junction kept 17 bases outside the gene matches. CDR1 LNHDA and CDR2 SQIVND come from the germline V gene (reference sequence). The CDR3 has 17 residues.

The rearrangement uses TRBV7-8 and TRBJ1-5; D is perhaps TRBD1 (6 bases). Germline V CDR1 and CDR2: SGHVS, FQNEAQ. The V gene lost 4 bases and the J gene lost 3 bases, with 10 bases spanning the gap. The CDR3 has 14 amino acids. The DNA for the CDR3 is TGTGCCAGCAGCTCGACAGGCACCAATCAGCCCCAGCATTTT. As protein: CASSSTGTNQPQHF. The complete variable domain, with remaining parts taken from reference TRBV7-8 and TRBJ1-5, reads GAGVSQSPRYKVAKRGQDVALRCDPISGHVSLFWYQQALGQGPEFLTYFQNEAQLDKSGLPSDRFFAERPEGSVSTLKIQRTQQEDSAVYLCASSSTGTNQPQHFGDGTRLSIL.

The chain links TRBV7-9 to TRBJ1-3, with D maybe TRBD1 (5 bases). CDR3 size: 14 residues. Trimming shortened V by 1 base and J by 4 bases, and 8 bases separated the two germline ends. The germline V gene encodes CDR1 SEHNR and CDR2 FQNEAQ (reference sequence). The CDR3 spells CASSLEGYGNTIYF. The CDR3 DNA is TGTGCCAGCAGCTTAGAGGGGTACGGAAACACCATATATTTT.

The V and J genes are TRBV13 and TRBJ1-1; 10 positions agree with TRBD1. The CDR3 totals 16 residues. With 5 bases clipped from V and 11 bases from J, the junction kept 17 bases outside the gene matches. Germline V lookup: CDR1 PRHDT, CDR2 FYEKMQ (reference sequence). In nucleotides, the CDR3 is TGTGCCAGCAGCATAAGGCCGGACAGGGGGTCCTCGAAGGCTTTCTTT. Residues: CASSIRPDRGSSKAFF.

The chain couples TRBV15 to TRBJ1-5; D might be TRBD1 (6 bases). V dropped 0 bases and J dropped 4 bases, with 10 bases sitting between them. CDR1 is LNHNV, CDR2 YYDKDF, per germline (reference sequence). The CDR3 spans 15 residues. The CDR3 DNA is TGTGCCACCAGCAGAGATGGGGGCTCTAATCAGCCCCAGCATTTT. Translating it yields CATSRDGGSNQPQHF.

The chain has TRBV19 and TRBJ2-3; 8 bases align to TRBD2. The CDR3 runs 18 residues. The germline V gene has CDR1 LNHDA and CDR2 SQIVND (reference sequence). The junction had 13 bases not matched to a gene; V was cut back by 5 bases and J by 0 bases. The CDR3, as DNA: TGTGCCAGTAGTTCAGCGGGAGCCGAATGGGCTAGCACAGATACGCAGTATTTT. Translating gives CASSSAGAEWASTDTQYF.

V gene TRBV7-9 combines with J gene TRBJ2-1; a possible D gene is TRBD1 (6 bases). The V and J ends lost 4 bases and 6 bases respectively, with 28 bases between them. Per germline, CDR1 SEHNR and CDR2 FQNEAQ (reference sequence). This CDR3 spans 19 amino acids. The CDR3 loop reads CASSSPTGLHGSQTNEQFF. CDR3 DNA: TGTGCCAGCAGCTCTCCGACAGGACTCCATGGATCTCAAACCAATGAGCAGTTCTTC.

Points on this clone: Other DNA sequences within the sample encode an identical CDR3. The chain links TRBV5-1 to TRBJ1-2, with no clear D. The CDR3 totals 13 residues. Germline values: CDR1 SGHRS, CDR2 YFSETQ. V lost 0 bases to trimming and J lost 6 bases, with 9 bases between them. CDR3 DNA sequence: TGCGCCAGCAGCTTGGCTGGGAGTCATGGCTACACCTTC. It codes for CASSLAGSHGYTF.